A single sample gave rise to the 2 T cell receptor beta chains below, sequenced in a study of T cells in Graves' hyperthyroidism and ophthalmopathy. From RNA transcripts, TCR beta CDR3 regions were amplified. Carried out on the TCR CDR3, a first-round RT-PCR used the HTBI primer set. TCRdb re-derived calls from the multiplex PCR reads in MiXCR, one entry per CDR3 protein. The data contain around 350,000 distinct CDR3 sequences, roughly 15% of them singletons. The sample was blood. The source of these receptors is a woman aged 55-69 years with Graves' ophthalmopathy.

This chain connects TRBV12-3 or TRBV12-4 to TRBJ2-7; 8 bases agree with TRBD2. Trimming at V came to 7 bases and at J to 5 bases, leaving 10 bases not matched to a gene. The CDR3 extends over 14 amino acids. CDR3 region: CASTWDGRGNEQYF. The CDR3 DNA follows: TGTGCCAGCACTTGGGACGGGAGGGGAAACGAGCAGTACTTC.

This clonotype occurred many times. The chain joins TRBV20-1 to TRBJ2-1; 16 bases match TRBD2. The CDR3 spans 15 residues. The V gene end was trimmed by 6 bases and the J gene end by 13 bases; junction bases not matched to a gene: 12. The germline V gene has CDR1 DFQATT and CDR2 SNEGSKA (reference sequence). The CDR3 loop reads CSAGTSGRADHRQFF. As DNA, the CDR3 is TGCAGTGCGGGGACTAGCGGGAGGGCCGATCACCGACAGTTCTTC.